The clone carrying this TCR beta chain was recorded once. What it binds is unknown. The entry originates in a study of T cells in localized non-small cell lung cancer. Study findings and constraints: Clonality of T cells reached its maximum in uninvolved adjacent lung, surpassing tumor. Tumor samples were not multi-region, leaving intratumor heterogeneity unexcluded.

This table comes from immunoSEQ multiplex PCR, and its TCRdb copy is limited to in-frame clones, with some not included. The sample contains about 53,000 clones, over 70% of which appear only once. Germline CDR1 SNHLY, CDR2 FYNNEI. The CDR3 has 12 residues. V was pared by 8 bases and J by 4 bases, with 11 bases between. This material consisted of peripheral blood mononuclear cells, taken before any cancer treatment. This sequence joins TRBV2 and TRBJ1-2; D not certain. The receptor's source is a man aged 40 to 70 with stage III lung adenocarcinoma. DNA for the CDR3: TGTGCCAGCTTGTGGGTTGCCTATGGCTACACCTTC. Encoded protein: CASLWVAYGYTF.